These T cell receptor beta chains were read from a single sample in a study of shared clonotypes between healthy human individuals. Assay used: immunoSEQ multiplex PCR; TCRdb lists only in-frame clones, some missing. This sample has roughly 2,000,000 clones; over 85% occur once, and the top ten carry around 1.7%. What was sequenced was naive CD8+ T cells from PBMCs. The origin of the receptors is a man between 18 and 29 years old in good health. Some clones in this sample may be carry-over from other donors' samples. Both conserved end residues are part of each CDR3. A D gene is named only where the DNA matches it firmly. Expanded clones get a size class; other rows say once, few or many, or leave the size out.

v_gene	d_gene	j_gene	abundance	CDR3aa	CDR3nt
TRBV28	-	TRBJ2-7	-	CASSIGGNSRYEQYF	TGTGCCAGCAGCATAGGCGGGAATAGCCGATACGAGCAGTACTTC
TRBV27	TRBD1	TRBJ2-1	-	CASSFAGQGSNEQFF	TGTGCCAGCAGTTTTGCGGGACAGGGCTCCAATGAGCAGTTCTTC
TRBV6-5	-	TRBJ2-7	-	CASRAHPLNYEQYF	TGTGCCAGCAGGGCCCACCCCCTTAATTACGAGCAGTACTTC
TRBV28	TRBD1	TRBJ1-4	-	CASSPRQGATNEKLFF	TGTGCCAGCAGTCCACGACAGGGAGCAACTAATGAAAAACTGTTTTTT
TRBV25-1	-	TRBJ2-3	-	CASSRTSSDTQYF	TGTGCCAGCAGTAGAACTAGCTCCGATACGCAGTATTTT
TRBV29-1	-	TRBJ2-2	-	CSVAWTGNTGELFF	TGCAGCGTGGCCTGGACGGGGAACACCGGGGAGCTGTTTTTT
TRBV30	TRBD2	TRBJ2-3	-	CAWSETSGSHTQYF	TGTGCCTGGAGTGAGACTAGCGGTTCACATACGCAGTATTTT
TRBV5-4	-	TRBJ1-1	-	CASSSASGTEAFF	TGTGCCAGCAGCTCGGCCTCTGGGACTGAAGCTTTCTTT
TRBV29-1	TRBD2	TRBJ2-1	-	CSVETSGRSYNEQFF	TGCAGCGTTGAAACTAGCGGGAGGTCCTACAATGAGCAGTTCTTC
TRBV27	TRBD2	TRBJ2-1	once	CASSLSLLAGVNNEQFF	TGTGCCAGCAGTTTATCGTTACTAGCGGGAGTTAACAATGAGCAGTTCTTC
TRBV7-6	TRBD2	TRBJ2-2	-	CASSLVGGRTGELFF	TGTGCCAGCAGCTTAGTGGGCGGGAGAACCGGGGAGCTGTTTTTT
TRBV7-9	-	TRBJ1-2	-	CASSLSSPLYGYTF	TGTGCCAGCAGCTTATCCTCGCCGTTATATGGCTACACCTTC
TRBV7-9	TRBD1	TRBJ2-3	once	CASSSPGTGGSDTQYF	TGTGCCAGCAGCTCCCCCGGGACAGGGGGCTCAGATACGCAGTATTTT
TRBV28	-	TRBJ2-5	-	CASSPTQDLGETQYF	TGTGCCAGCAGCCCTACCCAGGACCTAGGGGAGACCCAGTACTTC
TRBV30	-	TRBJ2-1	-	CAWSGSSYNEQFF	TGTGCCTGGAGTGGTAGCTCCTACAATGAGCAGTTCTTC
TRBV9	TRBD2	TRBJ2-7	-	CASSVDGLAFYEQYF	TGTGCCAGCAGCGTAGATGGACTAGCCTTCTACGAGCAGTACTTC
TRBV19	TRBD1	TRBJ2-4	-	CASSIDPTGNIQYF	TGTGCCAGTAGTATAGACCCGACAGGGAACATTCAGTACTTC
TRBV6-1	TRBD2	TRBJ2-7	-	CASSGSGISYEQYF	TGTGCCAGCAGTGGTAGCGGGATCTCCTACGAGCAGTACTTC
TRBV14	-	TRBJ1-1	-	CASSQGGSNTEAFF	TGTGCCAGCAGCCAAGGCGGATCTAACACTGAAGCTTTCTTT
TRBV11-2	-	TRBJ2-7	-	CASSLAIPGPANYEQYF	TGTGCCAGCAGCTTAGCAATCCCAGGTCCCGCGAACTACGAGCAGTACTTC
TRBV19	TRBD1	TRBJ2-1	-	CASKKRGLYNEQFF	TGTGCCAGTAAGAAAAGGGGGCTCTACAATGAGCAGTTCTTC
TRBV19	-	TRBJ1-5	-	CASSIGPQGASNQPQHF	TGTGCCAGTAGTATAGGGCCCCAGGGCGCGAGCAATCAGCCCCAGCATTTT
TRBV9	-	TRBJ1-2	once	CASSVVIRGGSYTF	TGTGCCAGCAGCGTAGTCATCCGGGGAGGAAGCTACACCTTC
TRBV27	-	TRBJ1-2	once	CASSLSEGGYGYTF	TGTGCCAGCAGTTTATCGGAAGGAGGATATGGCTACACCTTC
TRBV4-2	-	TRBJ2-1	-	CASSPPRGSLSYNEQFF	TGTGCCAGCAGTCCGCCTCGTGGGAGTCTCTCCTACAATGAGCAGTTCTTC
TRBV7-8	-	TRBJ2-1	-	CASSPGDSYNEQFF	TGTGCCAGCAGCCCGGGAGACAGCTACAATGAGCAGTTCTTC
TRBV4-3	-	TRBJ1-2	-	CASSQDAKYGNGYTF	TGCGCCAGCAGCCAAGATGCCAAATACGGGAATGGCTACACCTTC
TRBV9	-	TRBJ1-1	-	CASSVGLTNTEAFF	TGTGCCAGCAGCGTAGGTTTGACGAACACTGAAGCTTTCTTT
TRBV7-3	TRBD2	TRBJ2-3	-	CASRLGTSRTDTQYF	TGTGCCAGCAGGCTCGGGACTAGCAGGACAGATACGCAGTATTTT
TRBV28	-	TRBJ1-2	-	CASSLIPTGNGYTF	TGTGCCAGCAGTTTAATCCCGACAGGAAATGGCTACACCTTC
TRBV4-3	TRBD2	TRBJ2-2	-	CASTGGRDFNTGELFF	TGCGCCAGCACGGGTGGGAGGGACTTCAACACCGGGGAGCTGTTTTTT
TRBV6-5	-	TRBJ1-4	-	CASSGTGSTNEKLFF	TGTGCCAGCAGTGGCACGGGCAGCACTAATGAAAAACTGTTTTTT
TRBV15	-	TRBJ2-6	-	CATRSSGANVLTF	TGTGCCACCCGGAGCTCTGGGGCCAACGTCCTGACTTTC
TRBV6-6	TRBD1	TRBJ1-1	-	CATGQGVRTEAFF	TGTGCCACTGGACAGGGGGTCCGCACTGAAGCTTTCTTT
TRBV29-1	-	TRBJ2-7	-	CSVTGRSNEQYF	TGCAGCGTCACGGGACGGTCGAACGAGCAGTACTTC
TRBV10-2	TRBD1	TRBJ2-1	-	CASSGTGQNNEQFF	TGCGCCAGCAGCGGGACAGGGCAGAACAATGAGCAGTTCTTC
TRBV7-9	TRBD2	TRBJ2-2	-	CASRPRDSGGYTGELFF	TGTGCCAGCAGGCCAAGGGATAGCGGGGGGTACACCGGGGAGCTGTTTTTT
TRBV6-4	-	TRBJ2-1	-	CASSDHTTTGRVEQFF	TGTGCCAGCAGTGACCATACCACTACTGGGCGGGTGGAGCAGTTCTTC
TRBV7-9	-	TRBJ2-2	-	CASSLTDSYTGELFF	TGTGCCAGCAGCTTAACCGACAGTTACACCGGGGAGCTGTTTTTT
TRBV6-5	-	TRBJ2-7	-	CASSYSIGTVGEQYF	TGTGCCAGCAGTTACTCGATTGGGACCGTTGGCGAGCAGTACTTC
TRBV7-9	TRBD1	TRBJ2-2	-	CASSAGQDFNTGELFF	TGTGCCAGCAGCGCCGGACAGGACTTTAACACCGGGGAGCTGTTTTTT
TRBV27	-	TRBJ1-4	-	CASSPIPRTATNEKLFF	TGTGCCAGCAGTCCTATTCCCCGGACAGCGACTAATGAAAAACTGTTTTTT
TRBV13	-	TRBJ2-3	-	CASSPRQSTDTQYF	TGTGCCAGCAGCCCCAGGCAGAGCACAGATACGCAGTATTTT
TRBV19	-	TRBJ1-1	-	CASSMAGFTEAFF	TGTGCCAGTAGTATGGCGGGGTTCACTGAAGCTTTCTTT
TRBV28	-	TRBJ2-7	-	CASSLMVLYEQYF	TGTGCCAGCAGTTTAATGGTTCTCTACGAGCAGTACTTC
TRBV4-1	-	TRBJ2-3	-	CASSQVRLTSTDTQYF	TGCGCCAGCAGCCAAGTGCGCCTTACTAGCACAGATACGCAGTATTTT
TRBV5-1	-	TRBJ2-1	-	CASSSRDRGKNEQFF	TGCGCCAGCAGCTCCCGGGACCGAGGAAAGAATGAGCAGTTCTTC
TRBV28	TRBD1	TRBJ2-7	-	CASRLGQGWSYEQYF	TGTGCCAGCAGACTCGGACAGGGTTGGTCCTACGAGCAGTACTTC
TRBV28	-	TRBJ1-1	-	CASSLAGENTEAFF	TGTGCCAGCAGTTTGGCGGGGGAGAACACTGAAGCTTTCTTT